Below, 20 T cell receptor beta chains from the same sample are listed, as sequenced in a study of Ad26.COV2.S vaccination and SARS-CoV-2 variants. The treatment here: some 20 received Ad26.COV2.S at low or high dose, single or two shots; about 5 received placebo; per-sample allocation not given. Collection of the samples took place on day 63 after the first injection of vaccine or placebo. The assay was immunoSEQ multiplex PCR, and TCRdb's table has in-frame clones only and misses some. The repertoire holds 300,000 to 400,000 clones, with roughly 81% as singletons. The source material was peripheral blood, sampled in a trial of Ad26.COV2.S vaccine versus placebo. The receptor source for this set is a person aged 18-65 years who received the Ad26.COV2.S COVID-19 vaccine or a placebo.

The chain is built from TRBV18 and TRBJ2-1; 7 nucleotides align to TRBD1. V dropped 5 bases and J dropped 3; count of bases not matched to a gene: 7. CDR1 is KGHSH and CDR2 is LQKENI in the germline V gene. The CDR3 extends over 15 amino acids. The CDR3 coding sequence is TGTGCCAGCTCAGGAACCCGGGACAGCTACAATGAGCAGTTCTTC. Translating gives CASSGTRDSYNEQFF.

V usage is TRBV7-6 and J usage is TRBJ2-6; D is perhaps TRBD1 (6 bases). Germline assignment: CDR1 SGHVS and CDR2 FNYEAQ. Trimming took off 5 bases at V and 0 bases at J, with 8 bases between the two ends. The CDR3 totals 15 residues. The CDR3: CASSQGRSGANVLTF. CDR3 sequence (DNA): TGTGCCAGCAGCCAGGGGCGCTCTGGGGCCAACGTCCTGACTTTC.

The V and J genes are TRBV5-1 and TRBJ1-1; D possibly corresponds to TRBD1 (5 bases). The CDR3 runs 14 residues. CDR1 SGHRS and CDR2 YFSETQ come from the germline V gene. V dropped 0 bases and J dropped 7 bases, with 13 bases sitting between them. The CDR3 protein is CASSLGGSTVEAFF. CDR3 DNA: TGCGCCAGCAGCTTGGGGGGCTCCACAGTTGAAGCTTTCTTT.

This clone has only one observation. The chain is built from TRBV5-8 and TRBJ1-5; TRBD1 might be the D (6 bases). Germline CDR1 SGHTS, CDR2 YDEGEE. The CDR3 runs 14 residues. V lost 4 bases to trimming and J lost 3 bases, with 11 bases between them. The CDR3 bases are TGTGCCAGCAGCGGTGGGGGCAACAATCAGCCCCAGCATTTT. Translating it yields CASSGGGNNQPQHF.

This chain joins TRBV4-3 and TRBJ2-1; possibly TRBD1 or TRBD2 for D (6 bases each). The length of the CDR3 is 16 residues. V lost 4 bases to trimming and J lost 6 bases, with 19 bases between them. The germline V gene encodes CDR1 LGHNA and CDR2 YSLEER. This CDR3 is CASSLTGAPGVNEQFF. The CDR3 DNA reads TGCGCCAGCAGCCTCACGGGGGCCCCCGGGGTCAATGAGCAGTTCTTC.

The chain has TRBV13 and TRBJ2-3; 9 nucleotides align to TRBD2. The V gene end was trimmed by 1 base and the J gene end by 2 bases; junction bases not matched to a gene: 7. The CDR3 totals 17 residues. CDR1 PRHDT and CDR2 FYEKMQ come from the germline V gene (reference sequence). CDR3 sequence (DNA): TGTGCCAGCAGCTTAGCGGCTAGCGGGGTGTTCACAGATACGCAGTATTTT. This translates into CASSLAASGVFTDTQYF. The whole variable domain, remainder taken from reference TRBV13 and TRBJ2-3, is AAGVIQSPRHLIKEKRETATLKCYPIPRHDTVYWYQQGPGQDPQFLISFYEKMQSDKGSIPDRFSAQQFSDYHSELNMSSLELGDSALYFCASSLAASGVFTDTQYFGPGTRLTVL.

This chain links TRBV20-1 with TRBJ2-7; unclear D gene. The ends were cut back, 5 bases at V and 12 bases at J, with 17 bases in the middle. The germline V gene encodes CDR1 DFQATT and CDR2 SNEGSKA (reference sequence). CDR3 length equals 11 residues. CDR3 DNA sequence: TGCAGTGCTGCTTCACCAAGGCCCTGGTACTTC. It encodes CSAASPRPWYF.

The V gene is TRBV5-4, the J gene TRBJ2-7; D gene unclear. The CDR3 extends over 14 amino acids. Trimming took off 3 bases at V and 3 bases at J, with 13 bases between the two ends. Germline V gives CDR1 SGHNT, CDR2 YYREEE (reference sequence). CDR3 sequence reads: CASSWDDQGYEQYF. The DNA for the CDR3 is TGTGCCAGCAGCTGGGATGATCAAGGCTACGAGCAGTACTTC.

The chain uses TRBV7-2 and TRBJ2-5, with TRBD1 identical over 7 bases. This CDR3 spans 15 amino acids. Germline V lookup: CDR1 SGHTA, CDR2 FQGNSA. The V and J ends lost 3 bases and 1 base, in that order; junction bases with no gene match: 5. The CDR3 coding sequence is TGTGCCAGCAGCTTTTACCGGGACAGCCAAGAGACCCAGTACTTC. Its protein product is CASSFYRDSQETQYF.

CDR3 nucleotides: TGTGCCAGCAGAACCGGGACTAGCGGGAGGAATGAGCAGTTCTTC. It is translated as CASRTGTSGRNEQFF. The V gene is TRBV28, the J gene TRBJ2-1; 15 positions agree with TRBD2. The CDR3 sequence is 15 residues long. Germline lookup yields CDR1 MDHEN and CDR2 SYDVKM. The V and J ends lost 6 bases and 7 bases, in that order; junction bases with no gene match: 4.

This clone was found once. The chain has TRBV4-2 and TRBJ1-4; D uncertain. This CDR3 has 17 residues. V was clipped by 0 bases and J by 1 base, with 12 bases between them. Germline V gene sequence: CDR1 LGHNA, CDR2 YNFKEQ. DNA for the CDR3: TGTGCCAGCAGCCAAGAGGTACAGTTATTAACTAATGAAAAACTGTTTTTT. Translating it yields CASSQEVQLLTNEKLFF.

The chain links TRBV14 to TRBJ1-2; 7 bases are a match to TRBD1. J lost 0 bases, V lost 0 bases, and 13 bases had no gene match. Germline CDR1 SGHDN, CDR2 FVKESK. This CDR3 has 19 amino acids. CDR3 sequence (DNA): TGTGCCAGCAGCCAAGACCCCCTTTTAACAGGGGTAGCTAACTATGGCTACACCTTC. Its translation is CASSQDPLLTGVANYGYTF. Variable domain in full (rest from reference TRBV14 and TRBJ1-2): EAGVTQFPSHSVIEKGQTVTLRCDPISGHDNLYWYRRVMGKEIKFLLHFVKESKQDESGMPNNRFLAERTGGTYSTLKVQPAELEDSGVYFCASSQDPLLTGVANYGYTFGSGTRLTVV.

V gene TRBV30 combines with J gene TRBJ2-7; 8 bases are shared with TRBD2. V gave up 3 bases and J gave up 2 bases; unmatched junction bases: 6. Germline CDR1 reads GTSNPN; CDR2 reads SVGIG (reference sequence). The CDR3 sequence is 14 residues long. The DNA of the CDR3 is TGTGCCTGGAGGGAGCGGGGGTACGCCTACGAGCAGTACTTC. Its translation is CAWRERGYAYEQYF.

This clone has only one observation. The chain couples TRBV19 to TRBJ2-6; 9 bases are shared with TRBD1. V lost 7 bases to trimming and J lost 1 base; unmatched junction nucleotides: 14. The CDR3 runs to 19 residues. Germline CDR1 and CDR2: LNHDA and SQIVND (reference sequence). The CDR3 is CASKVEWGDRVSGANVLTF. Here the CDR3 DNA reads TGTGCCAGTAAAGTCGAGTGGGGGGACAGGGTTTCTGGGGCCAACGTCCTGACTTTC.

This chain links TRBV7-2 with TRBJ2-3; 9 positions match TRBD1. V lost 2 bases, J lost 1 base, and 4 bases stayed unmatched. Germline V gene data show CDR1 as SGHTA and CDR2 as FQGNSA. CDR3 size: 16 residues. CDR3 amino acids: CASSLTGGAGTDTQYF. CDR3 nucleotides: TGTGCCAGCAGCTTAACAGGGGGCGCCGGCACAGATACGCAGTATTTT.

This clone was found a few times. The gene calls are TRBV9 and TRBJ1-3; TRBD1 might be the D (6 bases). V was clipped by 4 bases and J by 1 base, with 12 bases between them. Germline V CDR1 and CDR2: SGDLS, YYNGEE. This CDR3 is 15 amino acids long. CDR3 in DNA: TGTGCCAGCAGCACACAACAGGGTTCTGGAAACACCATATATTTT. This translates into CASSTQQGSGNTIYF.

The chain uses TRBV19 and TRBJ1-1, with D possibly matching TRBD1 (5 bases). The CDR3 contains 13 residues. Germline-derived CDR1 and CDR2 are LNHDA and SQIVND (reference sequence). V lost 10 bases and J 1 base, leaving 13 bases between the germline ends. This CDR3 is CATFQGRNTEAFF. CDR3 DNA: TGTGCCACTTTCCAGGGTAGGAACACTGAAGCTTTCTTT.

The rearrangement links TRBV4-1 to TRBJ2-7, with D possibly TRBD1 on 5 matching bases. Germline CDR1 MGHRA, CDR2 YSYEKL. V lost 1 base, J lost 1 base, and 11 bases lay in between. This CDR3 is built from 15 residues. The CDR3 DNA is TGCGCCAGCAGCCAAGGAAGGGGTTTATCCTACGAGCAGTACTTC. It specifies CASSQGRGLSYEQYF.

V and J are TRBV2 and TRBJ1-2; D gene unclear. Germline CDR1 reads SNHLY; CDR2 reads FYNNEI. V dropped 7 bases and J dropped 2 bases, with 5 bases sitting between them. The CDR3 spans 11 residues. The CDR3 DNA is TGTGCCAGCACCAACAACTATGGCTACACCTTC. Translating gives CASTNNYGYTF.

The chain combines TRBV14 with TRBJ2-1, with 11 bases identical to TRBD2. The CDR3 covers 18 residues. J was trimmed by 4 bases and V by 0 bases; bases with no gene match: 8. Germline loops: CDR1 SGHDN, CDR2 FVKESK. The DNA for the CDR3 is TGTGCCAGCAGCCAAGATCTCGGGACTAGCGGACTATACAATGAGCAGTTCTTC. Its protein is CASSQDLGTSGLYNEQFF.